This T cell receptor beta chain derives from a study of cytomegalovirus exposure and HLA in healthy donors. Study results and limitations: It was confirmed in vitro that a few of the CMV-associated chains were specific for CMV antigens. For most TCR sequences rarity was the rule, although some public TCRs occurred in many donors. The finding came from a later analysis; first-cohort TCR clusters tended to co-occur in the 110 or so validation repertoires.

Using immunoSEQ multiplex PCR, the repertoire was profiled, and TCRdb retains in-frame clones only, with some absent. The table has about 260,000 clones, 90% seen once. Remarks on this clone: Its matching antigen is unknown.

The V end lost 4 bases, the J end lost 1 base, and 14 bases lay between the germline ends. This CDR3 region has 16 residues. CDR1 is SGHTA and CDR2 is FQGNSA in the germline V gene. The rearrangement uses TRBV7-2 and TRBJ1-3; D remains unclear. The TCR was taken from a woman aged 25 to 45 in good health and CMV-seronegative. The sequencing input was PBMCs. Here the CDR3 DNA reads TGTGCCAGCAGCTCCGGGCCGCTCTCATCTGGAAACACCATATATTTT. It is translated as CASSSGPLSSGNTIYF.